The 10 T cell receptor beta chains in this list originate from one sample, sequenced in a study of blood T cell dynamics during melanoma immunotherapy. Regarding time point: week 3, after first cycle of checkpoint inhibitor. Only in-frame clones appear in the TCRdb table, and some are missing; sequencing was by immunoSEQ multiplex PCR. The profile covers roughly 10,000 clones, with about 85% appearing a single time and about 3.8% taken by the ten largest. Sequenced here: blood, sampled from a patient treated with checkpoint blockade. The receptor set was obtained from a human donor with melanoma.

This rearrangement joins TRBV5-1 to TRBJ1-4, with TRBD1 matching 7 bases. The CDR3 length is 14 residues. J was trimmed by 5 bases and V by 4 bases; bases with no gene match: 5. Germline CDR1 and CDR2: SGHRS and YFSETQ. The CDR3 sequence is CASSGGQINEKLFF. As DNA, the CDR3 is TGCGCCAGCAGCGGGGGACAGATCAATGAAAAACTGTTTTTT.

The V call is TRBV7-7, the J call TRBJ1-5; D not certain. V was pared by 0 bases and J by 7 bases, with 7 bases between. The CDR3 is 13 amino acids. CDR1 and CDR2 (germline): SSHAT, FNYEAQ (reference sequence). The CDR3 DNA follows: TGTGCCAGCAGCTTAGCGTTTGGACAGCCCCAGCATTTT. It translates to CASSLAFGQPQHF.

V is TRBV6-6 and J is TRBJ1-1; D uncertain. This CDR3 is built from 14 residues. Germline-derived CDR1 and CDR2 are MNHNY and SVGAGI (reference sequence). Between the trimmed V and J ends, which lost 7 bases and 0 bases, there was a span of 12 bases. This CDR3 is CASISDGVNTEAFF. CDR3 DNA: TGTGCCAGCATTTCAGACGGGGTGAACACTGAAGCTTTCTTT.

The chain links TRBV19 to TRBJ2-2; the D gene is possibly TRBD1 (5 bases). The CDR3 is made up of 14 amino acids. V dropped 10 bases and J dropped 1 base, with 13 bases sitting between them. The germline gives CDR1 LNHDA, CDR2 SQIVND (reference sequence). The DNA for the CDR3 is TGTGCCACCAGACAGCTTTTGAACACCGGGGAGCTGTTTTTT. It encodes CATRQLLNTGELFF.

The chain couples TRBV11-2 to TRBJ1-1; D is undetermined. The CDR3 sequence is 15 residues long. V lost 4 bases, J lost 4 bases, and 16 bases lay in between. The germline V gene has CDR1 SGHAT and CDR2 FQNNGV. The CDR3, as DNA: TGTGCCAGCAGCTCCGACGGGATCCCGGGCACTGAAGCTTTCTTT. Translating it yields CASSSDGIPGTEAFF.

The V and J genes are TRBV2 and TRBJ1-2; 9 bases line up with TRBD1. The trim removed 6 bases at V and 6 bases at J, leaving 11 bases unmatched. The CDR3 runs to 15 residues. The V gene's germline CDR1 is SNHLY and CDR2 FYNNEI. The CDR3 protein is CASRHPGDRENGYTF. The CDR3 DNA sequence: TGTGCCAGCAGGCATCCAGGGGACAGGGAAAATGGCTACACCTTC.

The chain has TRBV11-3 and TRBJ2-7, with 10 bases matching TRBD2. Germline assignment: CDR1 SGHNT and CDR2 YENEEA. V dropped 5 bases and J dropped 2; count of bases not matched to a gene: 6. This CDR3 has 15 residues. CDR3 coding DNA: TGTGCCAGCAGCGCCTTAAGCGGGAGGGCCTACGAGCAGTACTTC. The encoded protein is CASSALSGRAYEQYF.

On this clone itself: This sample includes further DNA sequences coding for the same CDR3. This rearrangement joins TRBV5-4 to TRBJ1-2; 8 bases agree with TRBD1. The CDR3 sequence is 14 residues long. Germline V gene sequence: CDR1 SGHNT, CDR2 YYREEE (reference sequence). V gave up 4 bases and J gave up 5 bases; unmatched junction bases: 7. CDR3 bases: TGTGCCAGCAGCCTGGACAGGGCGAATTATGGCTACACCTTC. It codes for CASSLDRANYGYTF.

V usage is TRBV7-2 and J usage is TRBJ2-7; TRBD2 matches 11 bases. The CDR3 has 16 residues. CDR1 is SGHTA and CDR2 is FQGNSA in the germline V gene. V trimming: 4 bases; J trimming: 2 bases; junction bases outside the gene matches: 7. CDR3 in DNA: TGTGCCAGCAGCTCTTTTAGCGGGAGGGAGGCCTACGAGCAGTACTTC. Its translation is CASSSFSGREAYEQYF.

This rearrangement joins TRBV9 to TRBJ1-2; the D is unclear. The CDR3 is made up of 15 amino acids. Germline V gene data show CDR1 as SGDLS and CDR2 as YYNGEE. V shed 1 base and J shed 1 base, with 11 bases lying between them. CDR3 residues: CASSVLGFLNYGYTF. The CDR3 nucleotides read TGTGCCAGCAGCGTACTCGGATTCCTTAACTATGGCTACACCTTC.